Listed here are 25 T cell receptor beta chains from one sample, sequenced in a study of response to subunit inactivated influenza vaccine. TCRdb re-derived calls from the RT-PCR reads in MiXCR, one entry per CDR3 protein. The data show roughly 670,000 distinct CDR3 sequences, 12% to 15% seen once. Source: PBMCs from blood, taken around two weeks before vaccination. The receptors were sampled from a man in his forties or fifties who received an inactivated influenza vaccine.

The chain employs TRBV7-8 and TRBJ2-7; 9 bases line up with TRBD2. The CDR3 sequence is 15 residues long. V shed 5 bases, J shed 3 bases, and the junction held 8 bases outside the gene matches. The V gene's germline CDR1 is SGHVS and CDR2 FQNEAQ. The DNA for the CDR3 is TGTGCCAGCAGCCGGAGGGCTAGCGGGAACTACGAGCAGTACTTC. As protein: CASSRRASGNYEQYF.

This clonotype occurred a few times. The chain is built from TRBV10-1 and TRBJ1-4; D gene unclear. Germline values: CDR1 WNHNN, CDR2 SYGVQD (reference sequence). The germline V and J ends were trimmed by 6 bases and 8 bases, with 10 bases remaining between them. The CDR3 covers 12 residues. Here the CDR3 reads CASRNSGEKLFF. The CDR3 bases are TGCGCCAGCAGAAACAGTGGCGAAAAACTGTTTTTT.

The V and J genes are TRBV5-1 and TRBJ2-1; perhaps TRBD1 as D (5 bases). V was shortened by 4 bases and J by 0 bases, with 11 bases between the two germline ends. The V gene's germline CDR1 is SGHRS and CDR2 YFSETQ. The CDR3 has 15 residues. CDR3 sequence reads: CASSKGDSSYNEQFF. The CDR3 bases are TGCGCCAGCAGCAAAGGCGACAGCTCCTACAATGAGCAGTTCTTC. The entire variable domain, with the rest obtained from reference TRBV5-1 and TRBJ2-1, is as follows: KAGVTQTPRYLIKTRGQQVTLSCSPISGHRSVSWYQQTPGQGLQFLFEYFSETQRNKGNFPGRFSGRQFSNSRSEMNVSTLELGDSALYLCASSKGDSSYNEQFFGPGTRLTVL.

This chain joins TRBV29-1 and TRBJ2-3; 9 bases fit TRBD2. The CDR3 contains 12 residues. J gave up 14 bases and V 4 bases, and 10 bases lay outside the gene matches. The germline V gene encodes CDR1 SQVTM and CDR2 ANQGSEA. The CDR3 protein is CSVGASGNLPYF. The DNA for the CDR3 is TGCAGCGTTGGGGCTAGCGGGAATTTGCCGTATTTT.

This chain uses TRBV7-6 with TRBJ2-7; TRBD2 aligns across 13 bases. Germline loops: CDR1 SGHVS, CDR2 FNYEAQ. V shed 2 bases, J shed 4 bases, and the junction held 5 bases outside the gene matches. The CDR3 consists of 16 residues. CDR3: CASSLHGTSGIYEQYF. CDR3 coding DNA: TGTGCCAGCAGCTTACATGGGACTAGCGGGATTTACGAGCAGTACTTC.

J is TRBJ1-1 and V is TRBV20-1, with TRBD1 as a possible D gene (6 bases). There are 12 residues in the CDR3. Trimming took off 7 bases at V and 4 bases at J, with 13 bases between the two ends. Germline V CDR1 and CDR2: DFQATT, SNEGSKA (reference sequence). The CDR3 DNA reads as TGCAGTGGGGGGGGGCAGGTCACTGAAGCTTTCTTT. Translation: CSGGGQVTEAFF.

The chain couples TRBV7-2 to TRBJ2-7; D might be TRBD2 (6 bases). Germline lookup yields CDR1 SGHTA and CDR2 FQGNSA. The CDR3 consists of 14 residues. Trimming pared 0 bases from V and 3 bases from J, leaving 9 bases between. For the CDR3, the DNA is TGTGCCAGCAGCTTAGCAGCGACTAGCTACGAGCAGTACTTC. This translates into CASSLAATSYEQYF.

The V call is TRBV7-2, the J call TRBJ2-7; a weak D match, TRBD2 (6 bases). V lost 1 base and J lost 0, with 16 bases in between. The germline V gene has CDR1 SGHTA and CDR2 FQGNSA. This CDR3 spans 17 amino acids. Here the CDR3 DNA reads TGTGCCAGCAGCTTAGTTTTCCAACGGGAGCCCTCCTACGAGCAGTACTTC. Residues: CASSLVFQREPSYEQYF.

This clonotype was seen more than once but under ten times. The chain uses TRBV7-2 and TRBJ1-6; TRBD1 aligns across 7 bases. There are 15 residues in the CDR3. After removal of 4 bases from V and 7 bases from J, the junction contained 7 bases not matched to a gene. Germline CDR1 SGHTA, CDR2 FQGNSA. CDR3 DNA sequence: TGTGCCAGCAGCTATACCGGGACAGCCAATTCACCCCTCCACTTT. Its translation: CASSYTGTANSPLHF.

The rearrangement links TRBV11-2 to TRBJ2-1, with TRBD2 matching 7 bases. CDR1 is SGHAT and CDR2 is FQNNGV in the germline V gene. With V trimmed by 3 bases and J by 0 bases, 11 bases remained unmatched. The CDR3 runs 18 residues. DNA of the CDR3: TGTGCCAGCAGCTTGTTCAGGACTAGGTTTAGCTCCTACAATGAGCAGTTCTTC. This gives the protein CASSLFRTRFSSYNEQFF.

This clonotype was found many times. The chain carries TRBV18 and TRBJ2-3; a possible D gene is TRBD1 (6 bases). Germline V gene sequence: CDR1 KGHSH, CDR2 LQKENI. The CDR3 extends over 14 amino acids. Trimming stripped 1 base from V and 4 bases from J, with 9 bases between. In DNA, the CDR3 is TGTGCCAGCTCACCACGGGCAGGGGCAGATACGCAGTATTTT. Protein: CASSPRAGADTQYF.

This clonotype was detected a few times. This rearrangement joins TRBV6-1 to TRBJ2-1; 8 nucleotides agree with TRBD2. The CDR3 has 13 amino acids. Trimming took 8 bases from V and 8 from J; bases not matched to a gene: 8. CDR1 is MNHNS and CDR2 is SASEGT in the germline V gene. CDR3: CASRDSGIDEQFF. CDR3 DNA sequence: TGTGCCAGCCGCGATAGCGGGATAGATGAGCAGTTCTTC.

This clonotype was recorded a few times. DNA for the CDR3: TGCAGCGTCCATCGGGGGCTCTCCTACAATGAGCAGTTCTTC. It yields the protein CSVHRGLSYNEQFF. J is TRBJ2-1 and V is TRBV29-1, with D perhaps TRBD1 or TRBD2 (6 bases each). Between the trimmed V and J ends, which lost 6 bases and 0 bases, there was a span of 12 bases. Germline values: CDR1 SQVTM, CDR2 ANQGSEA. The CDR3 loop spans 14 amino acids.

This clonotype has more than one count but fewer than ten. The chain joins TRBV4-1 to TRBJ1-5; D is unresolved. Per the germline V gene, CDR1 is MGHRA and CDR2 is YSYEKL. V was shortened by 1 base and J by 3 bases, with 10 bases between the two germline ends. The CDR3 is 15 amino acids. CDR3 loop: CASSQVTQYNQPQHF. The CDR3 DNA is TGCGCCAGCAGCCAAGTAACGCAGTACAATCAGCCCCAGCATTTT.

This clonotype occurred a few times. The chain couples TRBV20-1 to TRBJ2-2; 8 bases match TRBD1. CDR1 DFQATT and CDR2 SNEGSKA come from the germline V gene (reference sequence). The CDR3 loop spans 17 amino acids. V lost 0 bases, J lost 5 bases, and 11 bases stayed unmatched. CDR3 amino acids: CSARDRFSQGATGELFF. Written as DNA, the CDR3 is TGCAGTGCTAGAGATCGATTTAGTCAGGGGGCGACCGGGGAGCTGTTTTTT.

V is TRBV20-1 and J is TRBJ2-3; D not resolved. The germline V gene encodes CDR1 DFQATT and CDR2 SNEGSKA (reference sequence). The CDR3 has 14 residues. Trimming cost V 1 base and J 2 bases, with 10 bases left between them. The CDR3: CSARGQLLTDTQYF. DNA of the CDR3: TGCAGTGCTAGAGGCCAGCTTCTCACAGATACGCAGTATTTT.

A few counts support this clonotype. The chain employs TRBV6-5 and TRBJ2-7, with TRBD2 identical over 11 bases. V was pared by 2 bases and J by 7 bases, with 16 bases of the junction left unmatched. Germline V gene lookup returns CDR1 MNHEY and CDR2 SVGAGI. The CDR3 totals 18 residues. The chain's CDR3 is CASSYPTSGDPLVWEQYF. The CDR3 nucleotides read TGTGCCAGCAGTTACCCGACTAGCGGGGATCCTTTGGTCTGGGAGCAGTACTTC.

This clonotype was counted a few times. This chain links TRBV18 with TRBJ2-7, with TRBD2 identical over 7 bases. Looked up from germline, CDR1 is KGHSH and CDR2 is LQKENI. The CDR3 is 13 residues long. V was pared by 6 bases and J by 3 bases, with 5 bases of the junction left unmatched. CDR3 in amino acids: CASSPAGVYEQYF. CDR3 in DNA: TGTGCCAGCTCGCCCGCGGGGGTCTACGAGCAGTACTTC.

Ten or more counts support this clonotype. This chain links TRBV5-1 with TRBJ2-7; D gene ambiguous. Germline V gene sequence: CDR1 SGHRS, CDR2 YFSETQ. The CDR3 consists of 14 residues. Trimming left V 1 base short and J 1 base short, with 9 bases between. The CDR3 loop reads CASSLRPASYEQYF. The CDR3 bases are TGCGCCAGCAGCTTGAGACCAGCTTCCTACGAGCAGTACTTC.

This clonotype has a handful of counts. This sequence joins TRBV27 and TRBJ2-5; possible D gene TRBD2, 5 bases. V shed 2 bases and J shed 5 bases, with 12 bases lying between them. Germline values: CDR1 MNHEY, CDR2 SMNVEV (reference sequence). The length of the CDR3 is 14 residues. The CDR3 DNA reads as TGTGCCAGCAGTTTACGTCGGGGATGGGAGACCCAGTACTTC. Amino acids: CASSLRRGWETQYF.

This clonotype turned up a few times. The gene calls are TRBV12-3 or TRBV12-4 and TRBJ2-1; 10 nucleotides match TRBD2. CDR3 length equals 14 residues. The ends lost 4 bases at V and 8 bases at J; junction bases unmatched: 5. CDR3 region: CASSSLAGADEQFF. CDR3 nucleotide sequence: TGTGCCAGCAGTTCTCTAGCGGGGGCCGATGAGCAGTTCTTC.

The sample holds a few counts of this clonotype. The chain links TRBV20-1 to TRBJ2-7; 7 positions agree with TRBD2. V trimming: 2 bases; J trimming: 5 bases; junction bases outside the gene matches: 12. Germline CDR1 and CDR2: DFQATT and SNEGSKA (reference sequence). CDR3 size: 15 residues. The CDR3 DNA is TGCAGTGCTAGATTTGGTCGGCAGCGGGGCCACGAGCAGTACTTC. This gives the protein CSARFGRQRGHEQYF.

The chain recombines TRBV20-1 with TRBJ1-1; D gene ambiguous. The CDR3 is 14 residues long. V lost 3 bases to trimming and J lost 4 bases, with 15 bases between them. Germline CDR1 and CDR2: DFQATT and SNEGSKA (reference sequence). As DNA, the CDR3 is TGCAGTGCTAGGTCGGCGGTGGGAGTCACTGAAGCTTTCTTT. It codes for CSARSAVGVTEAFF.

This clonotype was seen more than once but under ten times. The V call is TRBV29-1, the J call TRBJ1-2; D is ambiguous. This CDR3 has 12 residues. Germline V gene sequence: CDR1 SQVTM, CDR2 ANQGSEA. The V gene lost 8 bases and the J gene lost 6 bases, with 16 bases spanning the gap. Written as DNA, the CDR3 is TGCAGCTCCGGGTCTGGTCTCGATGGCTACACCTTC. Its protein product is CSSGSGLDGYTF.

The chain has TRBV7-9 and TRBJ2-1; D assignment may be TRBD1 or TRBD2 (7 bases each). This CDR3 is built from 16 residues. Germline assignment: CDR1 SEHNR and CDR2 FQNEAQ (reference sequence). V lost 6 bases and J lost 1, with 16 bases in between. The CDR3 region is CASRPLQGGSYNEQFF. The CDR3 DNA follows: TGTGCCAGCAGACCCCTTCAGGGGGGGTCCTACAATGAGCAGTTCTTC.